The 20 T cell receptor beta chains listed next were all sequenced from one sample in a study of cytomegalovirus exposure and HLA in healthy donors. The PCR was carried out with 60 Vbeta primers and 13 Jbeta primers. The assay was immunoSEQ multiplex PCR, and TCRdb's table has in-frame clones only and misses some. The repertoire holds roughly 100,000 clones, 60% to 80% seen once, with around 16% in the top ten. Source material: PBMCs. These receptor sequences come from a woman in her 50s in good health and CMV-seropositive.

The rearrangement uses TRBV7-3 and TRBJ2-1; D is uncertain. The CDR3 consists of 15 residues. V was cut by 0 bases and J by 2 bases, with 8 bases left in between. Germline CDR1 is SGHTA and CDR2 is FQGTGA. The CDR3 region is CASSLTVAPYNEQFF. The CDR3 region has the DNA TGTGCCAGCAGCTTAACGGTGGCCCCCTACAATGAGCAGTTCTTC.

In this sample, this clone turned up a few times. This chain links TRBV4-1 with TRBJ1-1; D is ambiguous. Germline V gene lookup returns CDR1 MGHRA and CDR2 YSYEKL. Trimming removed 1 base from V and 1 base from J, with 10 bases in between. This CDR3 comprises 15 residues. CDR3 DNA: TGCGCCAGCAGCCAAGTCACACAACAGAACACTGAAGCTTTCTTT. Amino acids: CASSQVTQQNTEAFF.

J is TRBJ2-3 and V is TRBV10-1; 8 bases align to TRBD1. The germline CDR1 and CDR2 sequences are WNHNN and SYGVQD (reference sequence). The CDR3 has 14 amino acids. Trimming took 5 bases from V and 5 from J; bases not matched to a gene: 6. The CDR3 DNA sequence: TGCGCCAGCAGTTCCGGGACAGGCGGAGATACGCAGTATTTT. Its translation: CASSSGTGGDTQYF.

This clone appeared once. The chain uses TRBV7-2 and TRBJ1-2; 9 nucleotides agree with TRBD1. The J segment lost 4 bases and the V segment lost 3 bases, leaving 9 bases of the junction unmatched. Per germline, CDR1 SGHTA and CDR2 FQGNSA. This CDR3 is 16 amino acids long. The chain's CDR3 is CASSFTGGAPSYGYTF. CDR3 nucleotides: TGTGCCAGCAGCTTTACAGGGGGCGCGCCCTCCTATGGCTACACCTTC.

V and J are TRBV21-1 and TRBJ2-1; the table gives TRBD2 as D, unverified against the DNA. TRBV21-1 is designated a pseudogene. The CDR3 runs 16 residues. The CDR3, as DNA: TGTGCCAGCAGCGCGGTCATCACTAGCTCCTACAATGAGCAGTTCTTC. This sequence encodes CASSAVITSSYNEQFF.

This clone has more than one count but fewer than ten. The chain carries TRBV19 and TRBJ2-3, with a weak D call TRBD1 (5 bases). Germline V gene data show CDR1 as LNHDA and CDR2 as SQIVND (reference sequence). With 6 bases removed from V and 8 bases from J, the gap between germline ends came to 15 bases. This CDR3 is built from 13 residues. The CDR3 DNA follows: TGTGCCAGTAGCAGGGATCGAGATCTTACGCAGTATTTT. It encodes CASSRDRDLTQYF.

This chain joins TRBV4-3 and TRBJ2-7; 7 bases are shared with TRBD1. V shed 1 base, J shed 3 bases, and the junction held 6 bases outside the gene matches. The V gene's germline CDR1 is LGHNA and CDR2 YSLEER. This CDR3 is built from 15 residues. CDR3 sequence reads: CASSQAGQAYYEQYF. The CDR3 DNA sequence: TGCGCCAGCAGCCAAGCCGGACAGGCCTACTACGAGCAGTACTTC.

Worth noting for this clone: The sample contains more than one DNA sequence encoding this CDR3. The chain recombines TRBV7-9 with TRBJ1-2; 7 positions match TRBD1. The CDR3 has 14 residues. V shed 5 bases and J 12 bases; nucleotides not matched to a gene: 15. CDR1 is SEHNR and CDR2 is FQNEAQ in the germline V gene (reference sequence). CDR3 in DNA: TGTGCCAGCAGCAAGGGGGACAGAACTACGCGTAACACCTTC. The encoded protein is CASSKGDRTTRNTF.

This sequence joins TRBV6-6 and TRBJ2-7, with 7 nucleotides matching TRBD1. After removal of 2 bases from V and 6 bases from J, the junction contained 4 bases not matched to a gene. CDR3 length: 13 amino acids. The V gene's germline CDR1 is MNHNY and CDR2 SVGAGI (reference sequence). CDR3 residues: CASSYDPGGEQYF. DNA of the CDR3: TGTGCCAGCAGTTACGACCCAGGGGGCGAGCAGTACTTC.

The chain joins TRBV7-2 to TRBJ1-6, with 9 nucleotides matching TRBD1. This CDR3 has 15 residues. From germline, CDR1 is SGHTA and CDR2 FQGNSA. V lost 1 base, J lost 7 bases, and 2 bases stayed unmatched. The CDR3 DNA follows: TGTGCCAGCAGCTTAGTCGGGACAGGGAATTCACCCCTCCACTTT. It specifies CASSLVGTGNSPLHF.

This clone turned up a few times. This chain joins TRBV7-3 and TRBJ2-5; 11 nucleotides align to TRBD2. CDR1 and CDR2 (germline): SGHTA, FQGTGA. This CDR3 contains 17 residues. V shed 5 bases, J shed 1 base, and the junction held 9 bases outside the gene matches. This CDR3 is CASSLLGLAGGQETQYF. In nucleotides, the CDR3 is TGTGCCAGCAGCCTCCTCGGGCTAGCGGGAGGCCAAGAGACCCAGTACTTC. The variable domain in full, with the rest retrieved from reference TRBV7-3 and TRBJ2-5, is GAGVSQTPSNKVTEKGKYVELRCDPISGHTALYWYRQSLGQGPEFLIYFQGTGAADDSGLPNDRFFAVRPEGSVSTLKIQRTERGDSAVYLCASSLLGLAGGQETQYFGPGTRLLVL.

The chain uses TRBV5-6 and TRBJ2-2; 7 positions agree with TRBD1. The CDR3 loop spans 13 amino acids. With V trimmed by 4 bases and J by 8 bases, 5 bases remained unmatched. CDR1 and CDR2 (germline): SGHDT, YYEEEE. CDR3 nucleotides: TGTGCCAGCAGCCCGCCGGGACAGGGGGAGCTGTTTTTT. This codes for CASSPPGQGELFF.

The J gene is TRBJ1-1, the V gene TRBV19, with 8 bases identical to TRBD1. The ends lost 5 bases at V and 6 bases at J; junction bases unmatched: 14. Germline CDR1 is LNHDA and CDR2 is SQIVND (reference sequence). The CDR3 is made up of 16 amino acids. CDR3 amino acids: CASSPSRQGRFPEAFF. For the CDR3, the DNA is TGTGCCAGTAGTCCAAGTCGACAGGGGAGATTCCCTGAAGCTTTCTTT.

This clone is medium-sized. V gene TRBV6-5 combines with J gene TRBJ2-3; a weak D match, TRBD2 (6 bases). With 5 bases removed from V and 3 bases from J, the gap between germline ends came to 15 bases. Germline V lookup: CDR1 MNHEY, CDR2 SVGAGI. This CDR3 has 15 amino acids. The CDR3 sequence: CASSPTDGGTDTQYF. The CDR3 coding sequence is TGTGCCAGCAGTCCGACGGATGGGGGGACAGATACGCAGTATTTT.

A note on this clone: Since no conserved phenylalanine or tryptophan closes the CDR3, a read error is the likely cause. V gene TRBV9 combines with J gene TRBJ1-2; tentative D call: TRBD1 (5 bases). V lost 5 bases to trimming and J lost 0 bases, with 14 bases between them. The germline gives CDR1 SGDLS, CDR2 YYNGEE. There are 15 residues in the CDR3. The CDR3 region is CASSLTVNANYGYTL. In nucleotides, the CDR3 is TGTGCCAGCAGTTTGACAGTGAATGCTAACTATGGCTACACCCTC.

This sequence joins TRBV7-9 and TRBJ2-2; possible D gene TRBD1, 6 bases. The CDR3 has 17 residues. From germline, CDR1 is SEHNR and CDR2 FQNEAQ (reference sequence). Trimming removed 5 bases at V and 6 bases at J, with 22 bases between. The CDR3 sequence: CASSPGQSQLRPGELFF. The DNA of the CDR3 is TGTGCCAGCAGCCCCGGACAGAGCCAATTGAGACCCGGGGAGCTGTTTTTT. The whole variable domain, filled in from reference TRBV7-9 and TRBJ2-2, reads DTGVSQNPRHKITKRGQNVTFRCDPISEHNRLYWYRQTLGQGPEFLTYFQNEAQLEKSRLLSDRFSAERPKGSFSTLEIQRTEQGDSAMYLCASSPGQSQLRPGELFFGEGSRLTVL.

The rearrangement links TRBV28 to TRBJ2-5, with D uncertain. Germline V gene data show CDR1 as MDHEN and CDR2 as SYDVKM. Trimming took 7 bases from V and 4 from J, leaving 10 bases between them. The CDR3 is 12 residues long. The CDR3: CASNGPGETQYF. The CDR3 DNA reads TGTGCCAGCAATGGGCCTGGAGAGACCCAGTACTTC.

The rearrangement uses TRBV6-1 and TRBJ2-7; D possibly corresponds to TRBD1 (6 bases). Germline assignment: CDR1 MNHNS and CDR2 SASEGT. V gave up 11 bases and J gave up 3 bases, with 20 bases separating them. This CDR3 comprises 14 residues. CDR3 residues: CACTQTGTSYEQYF. The CDR3 nucleotides read TGTGCCTGCACTCAAACCGGGACAAGCTACGAGCAGTACTTC.

J is TRBJ1-1 and V is TRBV6-5; TRBD1 might be the D (6 bases). The CDR3 spans 13 residues. The germline gives CDR1 MNHEY, CDR2 SVGAGI. Trimming left V 8 bases short and J 1 base short, with 11 bases between. CDR3 DNA: TGTGCCAGCGTTCCACAGGGGAACACTGAAGCTTTCTTT. Protein product: CASVPQGNTEAFF.

The rearrangement links TRBV4-1 to TRBJ1-1; D not certain. The germline CDR1 and CDR2 sequences are MGHRA and YSYEKL. CDR3 length: 13 residues. V was shortened by 5 bases and J by 3 bases, with 10 bases between the two germline ends. CDR3 sequence reads: CASSAPRDTEAFF. Here the CDR3 DNA reads TGCGCCAGCAGCGCACCACGGGACACTGAAGCTTTCTTT.